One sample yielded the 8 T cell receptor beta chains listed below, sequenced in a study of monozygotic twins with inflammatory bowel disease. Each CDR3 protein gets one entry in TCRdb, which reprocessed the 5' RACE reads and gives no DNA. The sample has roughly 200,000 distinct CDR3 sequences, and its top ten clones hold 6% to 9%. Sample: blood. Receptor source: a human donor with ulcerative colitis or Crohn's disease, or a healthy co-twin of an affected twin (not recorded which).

The CDR3 protein is CASSLGQGGYGYTF. V usage is TRBV28 and J usage is TRBJ1-2; the TCRdb D gene call, TRBD1, has no DNA to confirm it. The CDR3 consists of 14 residues. Germline assignment: CDR1 MDHEN and CDR2 SYDVKM.

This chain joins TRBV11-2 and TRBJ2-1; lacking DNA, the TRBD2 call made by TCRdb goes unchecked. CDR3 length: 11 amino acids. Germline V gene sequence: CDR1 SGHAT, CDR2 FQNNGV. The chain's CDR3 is CASRRAREQFF. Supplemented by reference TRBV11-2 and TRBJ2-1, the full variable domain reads EAGVAQSPRYKIIEKRQSVAFWCNPISGHATLYWYQQILGQGPKLLIQFQNNGVVDDSQLPKDRFSAERLKGVDSTLKIQPAKLEDSAVYLCASRRAREQFFGPGTRLTVL.

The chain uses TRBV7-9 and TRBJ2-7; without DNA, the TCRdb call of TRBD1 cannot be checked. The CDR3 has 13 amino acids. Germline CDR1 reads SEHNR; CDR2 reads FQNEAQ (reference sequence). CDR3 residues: CASSLRGVNEQYF. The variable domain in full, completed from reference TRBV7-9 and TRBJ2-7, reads DTGVSQNPRHKITKRGQNVTFRCDPISEHNRLYWYRQTLGQGPEFLTYFQNEAQLEKSRLLSDRFSAERPKGSFSTLEIQRTEQGDSAMYLCASSLRGVNEQYFGPGTRLTVT.

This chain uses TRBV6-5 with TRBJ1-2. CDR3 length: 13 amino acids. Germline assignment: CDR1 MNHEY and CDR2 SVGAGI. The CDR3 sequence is CASSYSKDYGYTF.

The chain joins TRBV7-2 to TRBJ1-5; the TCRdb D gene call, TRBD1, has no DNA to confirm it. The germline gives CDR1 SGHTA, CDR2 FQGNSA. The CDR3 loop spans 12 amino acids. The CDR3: CASSLGGRPQHF.

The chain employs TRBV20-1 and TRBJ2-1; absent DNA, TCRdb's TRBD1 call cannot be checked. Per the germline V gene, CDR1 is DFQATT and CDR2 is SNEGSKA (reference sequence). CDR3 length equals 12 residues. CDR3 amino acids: CSASFRGDEQFF.

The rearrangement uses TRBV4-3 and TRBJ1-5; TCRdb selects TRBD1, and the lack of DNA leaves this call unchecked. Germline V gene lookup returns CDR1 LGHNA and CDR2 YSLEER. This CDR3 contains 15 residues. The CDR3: CASSQDRGAGQPQHF.

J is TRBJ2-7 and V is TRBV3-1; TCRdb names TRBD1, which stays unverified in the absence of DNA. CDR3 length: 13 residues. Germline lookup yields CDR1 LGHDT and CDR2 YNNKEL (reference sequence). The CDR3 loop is CASSLTGRNEQYF.